These 19 T cell receptor beta chains originate from one sample sequenced in a study of blood T cell repertoires in COVID-19. TCRdb's table, derived via immunoSEQ multiplex PCR, lists solely in-frame clones and lacks some. Of about 59,000 clones detected, about 90% appear once; the ten largest clones hold 4.5% to 6%. The specimen sequenced was peripheral blood. These receptor sequences come from an older man in a cohort sampled during active COVID-19.

The V and J genes are TRBV7-9 and TRBJ1-6, with 9 bases identical to TRBD1. Germline V gene data show CDR1 as SEHNR and CDR2 as FQNEAQ (reference sequence). Losses at the gene ends were 5 bases for V and 9 bases for J; bases not matched to a gene: 5. There are 14 residues in the CDR3. The CDR3 protein is CASSQGQGISPLHF. In nucleotides, the CDR3 is TGTGCCAGCAGCCAAGGACAGGGGATTTCACCCCTCCACTTT. Full variable domain (outside the CDR3, taken from reference TRBV7-9 and TRBJ1-6): DTGVSQNPRHKITKRGQNVTFRCDPISEHNRLYWYRQTLGQGPEFLTYFQNEAQLEKSRLLSDRFSAERPKGSFSTLEIQRTEQGDSAMYLCASSQGQGISPLHFGNGTRLTVT.

The chain is built from TRBV12-3 or TRBV12-4 and TRBJ1-5; D is ambiguous. There are 12 residues in the CDR3. Trimming removed 3 bases from V and 5 bases from J, with 5 bases in between. In DNA, the CDR3 is TGTGCCAGCAGTTTTGAGGATCAGCCCCAGCATTTT. It codes for CASSFEDQPQHF.

The chain joins TRBV18 to TRBJ2-7; no clear D gene. This CDR3 is 13 amino acids long. V gave up 2 bases and J gave up 3 bases, with 8 bases separating them. Germline assignment: CDR1 KGHSH and CDR2 LQKENI. For the CDR3, the DNA is TGTGCCAGCTCACCATTGACTGACTACGAGCAGTACTTC. Translated: CASSPLTDYEQYF. The whole variable domain, filled in from reference TRBV18 and TRBJ2-7, reads NAGVMQNPRHLVRRRGQEARLRCSPMKGHSHVYWYRQLPEEGLKFMVYLQKENIIDESGMPKERFSAEFPKEGPSILRIQQVVRGDSAAYFCASSPLTDYEQYFGPGTRLTVT.

V and J are TRBV5-5 and TRBJ1-1, with D tentatively TRBD1 (6 bases). V lost 2 bases, J lost 2 bases, and 10 bases lay in between. Germline V gives CDR1 SGHKS, CDR2 YYEKEE (reference sequence). The CDR3 is made up of 14 amino acids. The chain's CDR3 is CASSLRQDNTEAFF. The CDR3 DNA reads TGTGCCAGCAGCTTAAGACAGGATAACACTGAAGCTTTCTTT.

The V and J genes are TRBV18 and TRBJ2-5; 9 bases are shared with TRBD1. This CDR3 has 15 amino acids. Unmatched junction bases numbered 5, after V lost 4 bases and J lost 2 bases. Germline V gene lookup returns CDR1 KGHSH and CDR2 LQKENI. The CDR3: CASSRDRERQETQYF. The CDR3, as DNA: TGTGCCAGCTCACGGGACAGGGAACGGCAAGAGACCCAGTACTTC.

The chain uses TRBV6-2 or TRBV6-3 and TRBJ2-7; 8 nucleotides line up with TRBD1. CDR1 and CDR2 from the germline V gene are MNHEY and SVGEGT. Trimming removed 6 bases from V and 2 bases from J; junction bases left unmatched: 6. This CDR3 is 14 amino acids long. DNA for the CDR3: TGTGCCAGCAGCGAACAGGGGGGAACCTACGAGCAGTACTTC. This codes for CASSEQGGTYEQYF.

This sequence joins TRBV5-1 and TRBJ2-1; D is perhaps TRBD2 (6 bases). Between the trimmed V and J ends, which lost 5 bases and 0 bases, there was a span of 12 bases. This CDR3 has 15 residues. The germline V gene has CDR1 SGHRS and CDR2 YFSETQ. The CDR3 DNA sequence: TGCGCCAGCAGTTCCGGGGGTGGCTCCTACAATGAGCAGTTCTTC. Amino acids: CASSSGGGSYNEQFF.

The J gene is TRBJ1-3, the V gene TRBV19; unclear D gene. Germline assignment: CDR1 LNHDA and CDR2 SQIVND (reference sequence). V was shortened by 6 bases and J by 3 bases, with 15 bases between the two germline ends. CDR3 length: 15 amino acids. CDR3 sequence (DNA): TGTGCCAGTAGGATTTGGAGTGAGGTTGGAAACACCATATATTTT. It specifies CASRIWSEVGNTIYF. Full variable domain (missing parts from reference TRBV19 and TRBJ1-3): DGGITQSPKYLFRKEGQNVTLSCEQNLNHDAMYWYRQDPGQGLRLIYYSQIVNDFQKGDIAEGYSVSREKKESFPLTVTSAQKNPTAFYLCASRIWSEVGNTIYFGEGSWLTVV.

The chain recombines TRBV7-4 with TRBJ1-3, with 8 bases fitting TRBD1. The J segment lost 6 bases and the V segment lost 5 bases, leaving 3 bases of the junction unmatched. The CDR3 consists of 13 residues. Germline CDR1 SGHVT, CDR2 SQSDAQ. The DNA for the CDR3 is TGTGCCAGCAGCCCGACAGGGGCAAACACCATATATTTT. Protein: CASSPTGANTIYF.

The count of this clone is one. The V and J genes are TRBV5-1 and TRBJ1-1, with TRBD1 matching 8 bases. This CDR3 region has 15 residues. With 4 bases clipped from V and 5 bases from J, the junction kept 10 bases outside the gene matches. CDR1 and CDR2 (germline): SGHRS, YFSETQ. The CDR3 reads CASSPSTGVGTEAFF. The CDR3 DNA sequence: TGCGCCAGCAGCCCTTCGACAGGGGTAGGGACTGAAGCTTTCTTT.

Notes on this clone: Other DNA sequences in the same sample also yield this CDR3. The chain employs TRBV7-9 and TRBJ1-6, with D possibly matching TRBD1 (5 bases). V lost 1 base, J lost 7 bases, and 8 bases lay in between. The CDR3 consists of 14 residues. Germline loops: CDR1 SEHNR, CDR2 FQNEAQ (reference sequence). The CDR3 DNA follows: TGTGCCAGCAGCTTAGGGTCAGGGAATTCACCCCTCCACTTT. It codes for CASSLGSGNSPLHF.

The J gene is TRBJ2-7, the V gene TRBV5-4; TRBD2 agrees at 9 bases. Trimming at V came to 0 bases and at J to 5 bases, leaving 3 bases not matched to a gene. CDR1 and CDR2 (germline): SGHNT, YYREEE (reference sequence). This CDR3 spans 14 amino acids. For the CDR3, the DNA is TGTGCCAGCAGCTTGGATAGCGGGAGAGACGAGCAGTACTTC. Translated, it gives CASSLDSGRDEQYF.

The chain recombines TRBV11-2 with TRBJ2-3, with 7 bases that match TRBD2. Germline V gives CDR1 SGHAT, CDR2 FQNNGV. The CDR3 is 13 amino acids. The V gene end was trimmed by 2 bases and the J gene end by 6 bases; junction bases not matched to a gene: 2. CDR3 nucleotide sequence: TGTGCCAGCAGCTTAATTAGCGGGGATACGCAGTATTTT. Protein sequence: CASSLISGDTQYF.

The V and J genes are TRBV27 and TRBJ1-2; D is unresolved. Germline V lookup: CDR1 MNHEY, CDR2 SMNVEV (reference sequence). The CDR3 sequence is 15 residues long. V dropped 2 bases and J dropped 0 bases, with 10 bases sitting between them. The CDR3 spells CASSLAEKANYGYTF. In DNA, the CDR3 is TGTGCCAGCAGTTTAGCGGAAAAAGCTAACTATGGCTACACCTTC.

This rearrangement joins TRBV7-9 to TRBJ2-7; D is perhaps TRBD2 (5 bases). This CDR3 comprises 14 residues. With 3 bases removed from V and 2 bases from J, the gap between germline ends came to 11 bases. Germline CDR1 and CDR2: SEHNR and FQNEAQ (reference sequence). CDR3 in DNA: TGTGCCAGCAGCTTTCCGGGAATGGCCTACGAGCAGTACTTC. This gives the protein CASSFPGMAYEQYF.

This chain joins TRBV11-2 and TRBJ2-5, with D perhaps TRBD2 (6 bases). The V gene lost 1 base and the J gene lost 2 bases, with 11 bases spanning the gap. Germline V gene sequence: CDR1 SGHAT, CDR2 FQNNGV. The CDR3 contains 15 residues. The CDR3: CASSLAAGSQETQYF. In DNA form, the CDR3 reads TGTGCCAGCAGCTTAGCGGCGGGGTCACAAGAGACCCAGTACTTC.

This chain links TRBV5-6 with TRBJ1-3, with a possible D match to TRBD1 (6 bases). Germline CDR1 and CDR2: SGHDT and YYEEEE. This CDR3 has 15 amino acids. V lost 5 bases and J lost 7, with 19 bases in between. DNA for the CDR3: TGTGCCAGCAGTTTTTCAGGGGAAAGGGGCAACACCATATATTTT. Its translation is CASSFSGERGNTIYF.

This chain uses TRBV10-3 with TRBJ1-1; D call uncertain. V lost 6 bases, J lost 1 base, and 9 bases lay in between. Germline V lookup: CDR1 ENHRY, CDR2 SYGVKD. The CDR3 has 13 amino acids. This CDR3 is CAIRTPRNTEAFF. In DNA form, the CDR3 reads TGTGCCATCAGAACTCCCCGGAACACTGAAGCTTTCTTT.

This clone has only one observation. CDR3 protein: CASSESGRDTQYF. DNA for the CDR3: TGTGCCAGCAGTGAGAGCGGGAGAGATACGCAGTATTTT. V and J are TRBV2 and TRBJ2-3, with TRBD2 matching over 8 bases. This CDR3 region has 13 residues. In germline, CDR1 is SNHLY, CDR2 FYNNEI. The V gene end was trimmed by 3 bases and the J gene end by 5 bases; junction bases not matched to a gene: 1.